This entry concerns a single T cell receptor (beta chain). Libraries were prepared by immunoSEQ multiplex PCR; TCRdb keeps only in-frame clonotypes and omits some of them. The sample shows approximately 64,000 clones, 80% to 90% of them seen only once. These data originate in a study of OX40 agonist ivuxolimab in advanced cancers. The overall study: Patients were treated with intravenous ivuxolimab, dosed at 0.01 to 10 mg/kg and infused every 2 weeks. The study enrolled dose-escalation patients with hepatocellular carcinoma, melanoma, renal cell or head and neck cancer.

The germline V gene has CDR1 SGHDT and CDR2 YYEEEE. The CDR3 covers 16 residues. V shed 2 bases and J shed 3 bases, with 16 bases lying between them. This clonotype was sampled from an adult with an advanced solid tumor such as melanoma, head and neck, liver or kidney cancer. The chain employs TRBV5-6 and TRBJ2-3; no clear D. The material sequenced was CD4+ or CD8+ T cells sorted from blood, taken in a trial of the OX40 agonist ivuxolimab. CDR3 coding DNA: TGTGCCAGCAGCTTCGGTCCCCCATTTAGGACAGATACGCAGTATTTT. This translates into CASSFGPPFRTDTQYF.